This T cell receptor (beta chain) was sequenced during a study of blood T cell repertoires in COVID-19 (dated by TCRdb to about 2020). About the full investigation: Samples from collaborators originated in the United States, Italy and Spain and spanned both the acute and convalescent phases of COVID-19. The prospective study material was composed of cDNA or gDNA derived from T cells, B-cell-depleted T cells, or PBMCs. Subjects who had been exposed to COVID-19, were actively infected with it, or had recovered from it provided the deeply sampled blood TCRbeta repertoires that made up the dataset. The repertoires were released in a freely available public database intended as a resource for research on the immune response to SARS-CoV-2. Samples were obtained from the ongoing ImmuneRACE study (first 160 participants) and from about 1,300 subjects provided by 6 global collaborators. A de-identified subject ID, COVID-19 status, age in years and sex were almost always included in the sample metadata. Where available, HLA class I and class II types were taken from metadata supplied by the sample provider and were not determined by assay-based typing.

CDR1 and CDR2, looked up from the germline V gene, are MNHEY and SVGAGI. From the cysteine through the phenylalanine, the CDR3 covers 14 amino acids. The entry retains the CDR3 DNA only, 42 bases that are in frame from base 1. V is cut by 5 bases and J by 1 base, and the space between the germline ends is 11 bases. TCRbeta CDR3 regions were amplified from genomic DNA using the immunoSEQ Assay, a bias-controlled multiplex PCR. The paper's processing steps were these. Within the assay, amplification of reference gene primers was used to estimate how many nucleated cells each sample contained. To quantify the absolute abundance of each unique TCRbeta CDR3 rearrangement, sequence reads were collapsed and filtered. Productive Simpson clonality was computed per sample as the square root of Simpson's diversity index over productive rearrangements. Not all clones reach the TCRdb copy of this immuneACCESS table, which keeps in-frame sequences only. Checked studies attribute under half of the gap to unresolved V genes and leave the rest unexplained. V and J calls and clone size are copied from that table; D and trimming were computed from the DNA. This sample gives roughly 260,000 clones in total; less than 85% of them show up just once. Clones ranked in the top ten supply around 3.2% of the sample.

General study outcomes and caveats: Clinical and demographic metadata were provided uncurated, with the amount varying by source and participant.

The collaborating institutions used their own protocols to collect whole blood in K2EDTA tubes. For TCRbeta analysis, collaborators shipped samples in one of three forms: frozen whole blood, isolated PBMCs, or DNA extracted from either of those sample types. This clone occurred a few times. Its antigen remains undetermined. No base-level quality is on record; no much larger clone is a single base apart. Within the sample, other DNA sequences also encode this same CDR3. Sequenced input: peripheral blood. Rearrangement joined TRBV6-5 to TRBJ1-1, and TRBD1 may be the D gene, going by 5 matching bases. This TCR came from a woman younger than 30 with acute or convalescent COVID-19. The CDR3 protein is CASSHGQGNTEAFF. The nucleotides read TGTGCCAGCAGTCACGGGCAGGGGAACACTGAAGCTTTCTTT.